A selection of T cell receptor beta chains follows, all from one sample in a study of blood T cells in healthy people across ages. TCRdb re-called the 5' RACE reads with MiXCR, one entry per CDR3 protein. The sample has about 1.8 million distinct CDR3 sequences, just under 50% seen once. The sequencing sample was made of blood. All receptors derive from a woman aged 40 to 55 in good health. Each CDR3 is given with its conserved first and last residue. A D gene is named only where the DNA matches it firmly. Only some rows state a clone size, as once, few, many or a class for expanded clones.

NA	TRBJ1-1	NA	TRBV11-1	CASSLGGPDTEAFF	TGTGCCAGCAGCTTAGGGGGTCCTGACACTGAAGCTTTCTTT
NA	TRBJ1-2	NA	TRBV6-5	CACRPTGRGGYTF	TGTGCCTGCAGACCCACAGGTAGAGGTGGCTACACCTTC
NA	TRBJ1-2	NA	TRBV2	CASSEPGEPGYTF	TGTGCCAGCAGTGAGCCAGGGGAGCCTGGCTACACCTTC
few	TRBJ1-5	NA	TRBV11-2	CASSLDLGVVQPQHF	TGTGCCAGCAGCTTAGATTTAGGGGTGGTCCAGCCCCAGCATTTT
few	TRBJ2-5	TRBD2	TRBV12-3/TRBV12-4	CASRPTAPTSAPGTQYF	TGTGCCAGCAGGCCTACCGCCCCCACTAGCGCCCCAGGGACCCAGTACTTC
few	TRBJ2-1	TRBD1	TRBV12-3/TRBV12-4	CASSETGGKRNEQFF	TGTGCCAGCAGCGAGACAGGGGGGAAACGGAATGAGCAGTTCTTC
few	TRBJ2-6	NA	TRBV3-1	CASSQDLEGGHSGANVLTF	TGTGCCAGCAGCCAAGATTTGGAGGGAGGACACTCTGGGGCCAACGTCCTGACTTTC
few	TRBJ2-4	NA	TRBV27	CASIRLAKNIQYF	TGTGCCAGCATTCGGCTAGCCAAAAACATTCAGTACTTC
NA	TRBJ2-7	TRBD2	TRBV5-1	CASSLGSGGSHEQYF	TGCGCCAGCAGCTTGGGGAGCGGGGGGAGCCACGAGCAGTACTTC
NA	TRBJ2-1	TRBD2	TRBV2	CASSEAGASGLQQFF	TGTGCCAGCAGTGAGGCCGGGGCTAGCGGACTGCAGCAGTTCTTC
NA	TRBJ2-1	TRBD2	TRBV29-1	CGARGLAAGNEQFF	TGCGGCGCCCGAGGACTAGCGGCCGGTAATGAGCAGTTCTTC
NA	TRBJ1-2	NA	TRBV6-5	CASSTRQRYGYTF	TGTGCCAGCAGTACACGGCAGCGCTATGGCTACACCTTC
NA	TRBJ2-5	TRBD2	TRBV7-2	CVSSLAGTSGQETQYF	TGTGTCAGCAGCTTAGCCGGGACTAGCGGCCAAGAGACCCAGTACTTC
few	TRBJ2-7	TRBD2	TRBV2	CASRWTSGGNEQYF	TGTGCCAGCAGGTGGACTAGCGGGGGAAACGAGCAGTACTTC
NA	TRBJ2-5	TRBD2	TRBV5-1	CASGTSGFNEQYF	TGCGCCAGCGGGACTAGCGGGTTCAATGAGCAGTACTTC
few	TRBJ1-2	NA	TRBV4-2	CASSPYRASTRDGYTF	TGTGCCAGCAGCCCCTACAGGGCATCAACGAGGGATGGCTACACCTTC
NA	TRBJ2-2	NA	TRBV21-1	CASSGKDPQTPPRNTGELFF	TGTGCCAGCAGCGGAAAGGACCCCCAGACTCCTCCCAGGAACACCGGGGAGCTGTTTTTT
few	TRBJ2-6	NA	TRBV6-1	CASSDYGGANVLTF	TGTGCCAGCAGTGACTACGGTGGGGCCAACGTCCTGACTTTC
NA	TRBJ1-2	TRBD1	TRBV20-1	CSARSGTGASGYTF	TGCAGTGCTAGATCCGGGACAGGAGCTTCTGGCTACACCTTC
once	TRBJ1-2	TRBD1	TRBV5-1	CASSVAATGNGYTF	TGCGCCAGCAGCGTGGCCGCGACAGGGAACGGCTACACCTTC
NA	TRBJ2-1	NA	TRBV7-9	CASSTIFDEQFF	TGTGCCAGCAGCACAATCTTTGATGAGCAGTTCTTC
many	TRBJ1-2	TRBD1	TRBV7-2	CASSLGTGSYGYTF	TGTGCCAGCAGCTTAGGGACAGGGAGCTATGGCTACACCTTC
NA	TRBJ2-5	NA	TRBV29-1	CSVRMGPTETQYF	TGCAGCGTTAGGATGGGGCCGACGGAGACCCAGTACTTC
NA	TRBJ2-7	NA	TRBV20-1	CSARVSLRFRSSYEQYF	TGCAGTGCTAGAGTGAGCCTCAGGTTCCGCAGCTCCTACGAGCAGTACTTC
NA	TRBJ2-2	NA	TRBV6-5	CASSRARRGTGGLFF	TGTGCCAGCAGCCGAGCACGAAGAGGCACCGGGGGGCTGTTTTTT
NA	TRBJ2-5	NA	TRBV7-9	CASSQGSRNQETQYF	TGTGCCAGCAGCCAAGGGAGTAGGAACCAAGAGACCCAGTACTTC
many	TRBJ2-7	NA	TRBV3-1	CASSQLYEQYF	TGTGCCAGCAGCCAACTCTACGAGCAGTACTTC
NA	TRBJ2-3	NA	TRBV27	CASSFGPQGDTQYF	TGTGCCAGCAGTTTCGGACCTCAGGGAGATACGCAGTATTTT
NA	TRBJ1-2	TRBD1	TRBV4-1	CASSQAQGGWGYTF	TGCGCCAGCAGCCAAGCACAGGGGGGTTGGGGCTACACCTTC
many	TRBJ2-4	NA	TRBV15	CATSRGLEEPLAKNIQYF	TGTGCCACCAGCAGAGGACTTGAGGAACCACTAGCCAAAAACATTCAGTACTTC
NA	TRBJ2-3	NA	TRBV28	CASSLPRSNTDTQYF	TGTGCCAGCAGTTTACCCCGTTCGAACACAGATACGCAGTATTTT
once	TRBJ2-5	NA	TRBV24-1	CATSDFGAAQETQYF	TGTGCCACCAGTGATTTCGGGGCAGCACAAGAGACCCAGTACTTC
NA	TRBJ2-3	TRBD2	TRBV25-1	CASSLQGGITDTQYF	TGTGCCAGCAGCCTCCAGGGAGGGATCACAGATACGCAGTATTTT
few	TRBJ2-3	NA	TRBV6-2/TRBV6-3	CASSSTNTQYF	TGTGCCAGCAGCTCTACTAATACGCAGTATTTT
few	TRBJ2-3	NA	TRBV5-4	CASGPGGLAGTTDTQYF	TGTGCCAGCGGACCTGGAGGACTCGCAGGGACCACAGATACGCAGTATTTT
few	TRBJ1-5	NA	TRBV15	CATSLTRGNNQPQHF	TGTGCCACCAGCCTGACGCGGGGGAACAATCAGCCCCAGCATTTT
NA	TRBJ2-3	TRBD2	TRBV7-2	CASSLALAGLDTQYF	TGTGCCAGCAGCTTAGCGCTAGCGGGGTTGGATACGCAGTATTTT
few	TRBJ2-7	NA	TRBV6-2/TRBV6-3	CASSYRQFSYEQYF	TGTGCCAGCAGTTACAGGCAGTTCTCCTACGAGCAGTACTTC
NA	TRBJ2-3	TRBD1	TRBV28	CASSLTGGQSTDTQYF	TGTGCCAGCAGTTTAACAGGGGGACAGAGCACAGATACGCAGTATTTT
NA	TRBJ2-1	TRBD2	TRBV2	CASREGLAGGETEQFF	TGTGCCAGCAGGGAGGGACTAGCGGGGGGAGAGACCGAGCAGTTCTTC
few	TRBJ2-7	NA	TRBV27	CASMDSGTSYEQYF	TGTGCCAGCATGGACAGCGGTACTTCCTACGAGCAGTACTTC
few	TRBJ1-2	TRBD1	TRBV15	CATSRTLVNTGQGAGYTF	TGTGCCACCAGCAGAACTCTCGTGAATACGGGACAGGGGGCTGGCTACACCTTC
NA	TRBJ2-3	TRBD1	TRBV6-6	CASRTGTATDTQYF	TGTGCCAGCAGGACCGGGACAGCCACAGATACGCAGTATTTT
NA	TRBJ2-7	NA	TRBV6-1	CASSEALRSQGRYF	TGTGCCAGCAGTGAAGCGTTGAGGAGCCAGGGACGGTACTTC
NA	TRBJ1-6	NA	TRBV20-1	CSARPSNRENSPLHF	TGCAGTGCTAGACCCTCGAATAGGGAGAATTCACCCCTCCACTTT
NA	TRBJ2-4	NA	TRBV28	CASSPYGSRANGQYF	TGTGCCAGCAGTCCCTACGGCAGCCGGGCAAATGGGCAGTACTTC
NA	TRBJ2-5	NA	TRBV6-5	CASSYSRGPEETQYF	TGTGCCAGCAGTTACTCGAGGGGTCCGGAGGAGACCCAGTACTTC
NA	TRBJ2-5	TRBD1	TRBV7-3	CASGLTTGQETQYF	TGTGCCAGCGGCCTAACGACAGGGCAAGAGACCCAGTACTTC
NA	TRBJ2-4	TRBD1	TRBV5-1	CASSPGTGTDIQYF	TGCGCCAGCAGCCCGGGGACAGGGACAGACATTCAGTACTTC
few	TRBJ2-7	NA	TRBV9	CASSVAVGSYEQYF	TGTGCCAGCAGCGTAGCGGTGGGCTCCTACGAGCAGTACTTC
NA	TRBJ1-2	NA	TRBV28	CASSSGTIHYGYTF	TGTGCCAGCAGTTCTGGGACAATTCACTATGGCTACACCTTC